This is a list of T cell receptor beta chains from one sample in a study of graft-versus-host responses after intestinal transplantation. Assay used: immunoSEQ multiplex PCR; TCRdb lists only in-frame clones, some missing. The sample contains approximately 100,000 clones, around 88% of which appear only once. Sample: PBMCs, taken 255 days after intestinal transplant. All receptors come from a human patient who received an intestinal transplant, so some T cells may come from the graft donor. The CDR3 runs from the conserved cysteine through the conserved F or W. The order of the fields is clone size, D gene, J gene, V gene, CDR3 DNA, CDR3 protein. The D gene is left open where the match is weak. The listing skips clone size in some rows; elsewhere it reads once, few, many or a size class.

clone_size: .
d_call: .
j_call: TRBJ2-3
v_call: TRBV6-5
cdr3_nt: TGTGCCAGCAGTTACGTGACGATTGGGAACATCTATACGCAGTATTTT
cdr3_aa: CASSYVTIGNIYTQYF

clone_size: once
d_call: .
j_call: TRBJ2-7
v_call: TRBV19
cdr3_nt: TGTGCCAGTAGTATAGATCTTGGGACACGGGCCTACGAGCAGTACTTC
cdr3_aa: CASSIDLGTRAYEQYF

clone_size: .
d_call: TRBD1
j_call: TRBJ1-4
v_call: TRBV4-2
cdr3_nt: TGTGCCAGCAGCCAAGTAGGCGGGACAGGGAATGAAAAACTGTTTTTT
cdr3_aa: CASSQVGGTGNEKLFF

clone_size: .
d_call: .
j_call: TRBJ2-7
v_call: TRBV27
cdr3_nt: TGTGCCAGCAAGGGGCCGGCCAGATACGAGCAGTACTTC
cdr3_aa: CASKGPARYEQYF

clone_size: .
d_call: .
j_call: TRBJ2-7
v_call: TRBV18
cdr3_nt: TGTGCCAGCTCACCAACGGGGACCTACGAGCAGTACTTC
cdr3_aa: CASSPTGTYEQYF

clone_size: .
d_call: .
j_call: TRBJ1-1
v_call: TRBV18
cdr3_nt: TGTGCCAGCTCAACCACGGCAGGGGTGGGCACTGAAGCTTTCTTT
cdr3_aa: CASSTTAGVGTEAFF

clone_size: once
d_call: TRBD1
j_call: TRBJ1-5
v_call: TRBV25-1
cdr3_nt: TGTGCCAGCAGTGAACATAAGACAGGGGGCATCAATCAGCCCCAGCATTTT
cdr3_aa: CASSEHKTGGINQPQHF

clone_size: .
d_call: TRBD1
j_call: TRBJ2-2
v_call: TRBV4-1
cdr3_nt: TGCGCCAGCAGCGGGGGGACAGGAGGCACCGGGGAGCTGTTTTTT
cdr3_aa: CASSGGTGGTGELFF

clone_size: .
d_call: TRBD1
j_call: TRBJ1-1
v_call: TRBV27
cdr3_nt: TGTGCCAGCAGTTTGGGACAGGGTGAAGCTTTCTTT
cdr3_aa: CASSLGQGEAFF

clone_size: .
d_call: .
j_call: TRBJ2-1
v_call: TRBV27
cdr3_nt: TGTGCCAGCAGTTCTCTGGGCACAGGAAACAATGAGCAGTTCTTC
cdr3_aa: CASSSLGTGNNEQFF

clone_size: .
d_call: TRBD2
j_call: TRBJ2-3
v_call: TRBV10-3
cdr3_nt: TGTGCCATCAGCGGACTAGTGACAGATACGCAGTATTTT
cdr3_aa: CAISGLVTDTQYF

clone_size: .
d_call: TRBD1
j_call: TRBJ2-3
v_call: TRBV30
cdr3_nt: TGTGCCTGGAGTGCCATGACAGGGAAAGATACGCAGTATTTT
cdr3_aa: CAWSAMTGKDTQYF

clone_size: .
d_call: .
j_call: TRBJ2-5
v_call: TRBV11-2
cdr3_nt: TGTGCCAGCAGCTCCCCCGCTGAGACCCAGTACTTC
cdr3_aa: CASSSPAETQYF

clone_size: .
d_call: .
j_call: TRBJ2-3
v_call: TRBV19
cdr3_nt: TGTGCCAGTAGTACGGGACACGGCCCCACAGATACGCAGTATTTT
cdr3_aa: CASSTGHGPTDTQYF

clone_size: .
d_call: TRBD2
j_call: TRBJ2-3
v_call: TRBV15
cdr3_nt: TGTGCCACCAGCATGACTAGCGGGGGGGCTCCAGATACGCAGTATTTT
cdr3_aa: CATSMTSGGAPDTQYF

clone_size: .
d_call: .
j_call: TRBJ1-5
v_call: TRBV5-6
cdr3_nt: TGTGCCAGCAGCTTTCGCGGAGGGGGGTACCAGCCCCAGCATTTT
cdr3_aa: CASSFRGGGYQPQHF

clone_size: .
d_call: .
j_call: TRBJ2-7
v_call: TRBV5-1
cdr3_nt: TGCGCCAGCAGAGGGACGACGGGCTGGAGCTACGAGCAGTACTTC
cdr3_aa: CASRGTTGWSYEQYF

clone_size: .
d_call: .
j_call: TRBJ1-1
v_call: TRBV4-1
cdr3_nt: TGCGCCAGCAGCCAAGGACAGAACACTGAAGCTTTCTTT
cdr3_aa: CASSQGQNTEAFF

clone_size: .
d_call: .
j_call: TRBJ1-1
v_call: TRBV15
cdr3_nt: TGTGCCACCAGCAGAGATCGGGCCACCAACACTGAAGCTTTCTTT
cdr3_aa: CATSRDRATNTEAFF

clone_size: .
d_call: .
j_call: TRBJ2-1
v_call: TRBV5-1
cdr3_nt: TGCGCCAGCAGCCTAGCGAGCTCCTACAATGAGCAGTTCTTC
cdr3_aa: CASSLASSYNEQFF

clone_size: .
d_call: .
j_call: TRBJ2-1
v_call: TRBV19
cdr3_nt: TGTGCCAGTAGTAATATAGTCGGCGTCAGTTACAATGAGCAGTTCTTC
cdr3_aa: CASSNIVGVSYNEQFF

clone_size: .
d_call: TRBD2
j_call: TRBJ2-2
v_call: TRBV29-1
cdr3_nt: TGCAGCGTTGGGTTAGCGGGGGCGGCCGGGGAGCTGTTTTTT
cdr3_aa: CSVGLAGAAGELFF

clone_size: .
d_call: TRBD1
j_call: TRBJ1-1
v_call: TRBV7-9
cdr3_nt: TGTGCCAGCAGGTATCAGGGGGCACTTGAAGCTTTCTTT
cdr3_aa: CASRYQGALEAFF

clone_size: few
d_call: TRBD2
j_call: TRBJ2-1
v_call: TRBV5-4
cdr3_nt: TGTGCCAGCAGCTCAGCGGGGATCGCCTACAATGAGCAGTTCTTC
cdr3_aa: CASSSAGIAYNEQFF

clone_size: .
d_call: TRBD1
j_call: TRBJ2-2
v_call: TRBV19
cdr3_nt: TGTGCCAGTAGTCAACACGCCCTGGACAGGGAGAAGCGGATCGGGGAGCTGTTTTTT
cdr3_aa: CASSQHALDREKRIGELFF

clone_size: .
d_call: TRBD2
j_call: TRBJ2-2
v_call: TRBV5-4
cdr3_nt: TGTGCCAGCAGCTCTCTAGCGGGGATTGGTCCCGGGGAGCTGTTTTTT
cdr3_aa: CASSSLAGIGPGELFF

clone_size: .
d_call: TRBD2
j_call: TRBJ2-1
v_call: TRBV29-1
cdr3_nt: TGCAGCGCCGGACTAGCGGGCAATGAGCAGTTCTTC
cdr3_aa: CSAGLAGNEQFF

clone_size: .
d_call: .
j_call: TRBJ1-2
v_call: TRBV4-1
cdr3_nt: TGCGCCAGCAGCCAAGGTCGGGACAATCGTGGCTACACCTTC
cdr3_aa: CASSQGRDNRGYTF

clone_size: once
d_call: .
j_call: TRBJ1-1
v_call: TRBV6-1
cdr3_nt: TGTGCCAGCAGTCTATTAATGAACACTGAAGCTTTCTTT
cdr3_aa: CASSLLMNTEAFF